The 29 T cell receptor beta chains presented below share a single source sample, sequenced in a study of blood T cell repertoires in COVID-19. Libraries were prepared by immunoSEQ multiplex PCR; TCRdb keeps only in-frame clonotypes and omits some of them. The table lists roughly 260,000 clones, over 75% of them singletons. The sequenced sample was peripheral blood. The receptors shown here come from a woman aged 45-65 years with acute or convalescent COVID-19.

The rearrangement uses TRBV6-1 and TRBJ2-1; possibly TRBD2 for D (6 bases). V lost 3 bases to trimming and J lost 4 bases, with 16 bases between them. Germline assignment: CDR1 MNHNS and CDR2 SASEGT. There are 16 residues in the CDR3. CDR3 nucleotides: TGTGCCAGCAGTGAGCTACAGCGGGTCGCATACAATGAGCAGTTCTTC. Encoded protein: CASSELQRVAYNEQFF.

This chain links TRBV28 with TRBJ2-1; 11 bases match TRBD2. V lost 6 bases to trimming and J lost 0 bases; unmatched junction nucleotides: 13. CDR1 and CDR2 from the germline V gene are MDHEN and SYDVKM. The CDR3 runs 19 residues. CDR3 residues: CASRRPRLAGLSSYNEQFF. CDR3 nucleotide sequence: TGTGCCAGCAGACGACCCCGACTAGCGGGGTTGAGCTCCTACAATGAGCAGTTCTTC.

The rearrangement joins TRBV5-4 to TRBJ1-2; D remains ambiguous. There are 13 residues in the CDR3. Trimming shortened V by 2 bases and J by 5 bases, and 10 bases separated the two germline ends. Germline assignment: CDR1 SGHNT and CDR2 YYREEE (reference sequence). DNA of the CDR3: TGTGCCAGCAGCTTTAACGGGAAGTATGGCTACACCTTC. It specifies CASSFNGKYGYTF.

The chain has TRBV5-4 and TRBJ2-1; D is unclear. The CDR3 runs 15 residues. Trimming left V 0 bases short and J 0 bases short, with 7 bases between. Germline CDR1 and CDR2: SGHNT and YYREEE (reference sequence). This chain's CDR3 is CASSLVLDSYNEQFF. In nucleotides, the CDR3 is TGTGCCAGCAGCTTGGTTCTAGACTCCTACAATGAGCAGTTCTTC.

The chain has TRBV5-1 and TRBJ2-7; tentatively, D is TRBD2 (5 bases). V dropped 5 bases and J dropped 6 bases, with 15 bases sitting between them. The CDR3 is 13 amino acids. Looked up from germline, CDR1 is SGHRS and CDR2 is YFSETQ. This CDR3 reads CASRRDDDGEQYF. CDR3 DNA sequence: TGCGCCAGCAGACGGGATGACGACGGCGAGCAGTACTTC.

This chain connects TRBV5-1 to TRBJ2-1; 8 positions agree with TRBD1. The V and J ends lost 0 bases and 5 bases, in that order; junction bases with no gene match: 4. From germline, CDR1 is SGHRS and CDR2 YFSETQ. CDR3 length: 15 residues. This CDR3 is CASSLGDRSDNEQFF. The CDR3 coding sequence is TGCGCCAGCAGCTTGGGGGACAGGTCGGACAATGAGCAGTTCTTC.

The genes are TRBV11-3 and TRBJ1-5; D may be TRBD1 (6 bases). Germline assignment: CDR1 SGHNT and CDR2 YENEEA. Trimming took off 8 bases at V and 4 bases at J, with 15 bases between the two ends. The CDR3 contains 14 residues. CDR3 in DNA: TGTGCCAGCCGTACAGGGTTTGTGAATCAGCCCCAGCATTTT. It codes for CASRTGFVNQPQHF. Full variable domain (outside the CDR3, taken from reference TRBV11-3 and TRBJ1-5): EAGVVQSPRYKIIEKKQPVAFWCNPISGHNTLYWYLQNLGQGPELLIRYENEEAVDDSQLPKDRFSAERLKGVDSTLKIQPAELGDSAVYLCASRTGFVNQPQHFGDGTRLSIL.

The gene calls are TRBV9 and TRBJ1-1; unclear D gene. The CDR3 extends over 17 amino acids. Germline CDR1 is SGDLS and CDR2 is YYNGEE. V was clipped by 0 bases and J by 4 bases, with 19 bases between them. CDR3 DNA: TGTGCCAGCAGCGTAGACAACAGCCGGAATATGGGCACTGAAGCTTTCTTT. Amino acids: CASSVDNSRNMGTEAFF.

The chain couples TRBV7-9 to TRBJ2-4; D remains unclear. Trimming cost V 4 bases and J 6 bases, with 7 bases left between them. This CDR3 contains 12 residues. CDR1 is SEHNR, CDR2 FQNEAQ, per germline (reference sequence). This chain's CDR3 is CASSSLANIQYF. CDR3 coding DNA: TGTGCCAGCAGCTCCCTGGCAAACATTCAGTACTTC.

CDR3 amino acids: CASRRGGGTTNLAKNIQYF. The CDR3 DNA sequence: TGTGCCAGCCGCCGGGGGGGCGGGACGACTAACCTAGCCAAAAACATTCAGTACTTC. V and J are TRBV5-4 and TRBJ2-4; TRBD2 agrees at 8 bases. There are 19 residues in the CDR3. Germline V gene sequence: CDR1 SGHNT, CDR2 YYREEE (reference sequence). After removal of 7 bases from V and 0 bases from J, the junction contained 18 bases not matched to a gene.

This clone has just a few counts. This chain uses TRBV7-9 with TRBJ1-4; maybe TRBD1 (5 bases). Between the trimmed V and J ends, which lost 1 base and 14 bases, there was a span of 11 bases. The length of the CDR3 is 12 residues. CDR1 SEHNR and CDR2 FQNEAQ come from the germline V gene (reference sequence). The CDR3 sequence: CASSLGAGMLFF. CDR3 nucleotides: TGTGCCAGCAGCTTAGGGGCAGGGATGCTGTTTTTT.

The V call is TRBV4-2, the J call TRBJ2-3; tentatively, D is TRBD1 (6 bases). Germline CDR1 reads LGHNA; CDR2 reads YNFKEQ. The CDR3 spans 14 residues. With 1 base removed from V and 4 bases from J, the gap between germline ends came to 9 bases. The DNA of the CDR3 is TGTGCCAGCAGCCAAGGCCGGACAGCAGATACGCAGTATTTT. Its protein is CASSQGRTADTQYF.

The chain uses TRBV30 and TRBJ2-5; 7 bases fit TRBD2. CDR1 is GTSNPN, CDR2 SVGIG, per germline (reference sequence). The CDR3 contains 14 residues. Trimming cost V 2 bases and J 4 bases; bases outside gene matches: 7. The CDR3 is CAWSQGLPGETQYF. CDR3 bases: TGTGCCTGGAGTCAGGGACTACCCGGAGAGACCCAGTACTTC.

The chain links TRBV2 to TRBJ2-7; D unresolved. Germline V gene data show CDR1 as SNHLY and CDR2 as FYNNEI. Trimming took 3 bases from V and 0 from J, leaving 9 bases between them. The CDR3 length is 14 residues. The CDR3 sequence is CASSESNFSYEQYF. The CDR3 bases are TGTGCCAGCAGTGAGTCGAACTTCTCCTACGAGCAGTACTTC.

The chain recombines TRBV24-1 with TRBJ2-7, with TRBD1 identical over 7 bases. Germline assignment: CDR1 KGHDR and CDR2 SFDVKD. The CDR3 consists of 16 residues. Losses at the gene ends were 4 bases for V and 1 base for J; bases not matched to a gene: 9. CDR3 sequence: CATSDPLGDRSYEQYF. CDR3 nucleotides: TGTGCCACCAGTGACCCTTTAGGGGACAGATCCTACGAGCAGTACTTC.

The gene calls are TRBV27 and TRBJ1-2; no firm D call. This CDR3 spans 14 amino acids. The germline CDR1 and CDR2 sequences are MNHEY and SMNVEV (reference sequence). V was pared by 6 bases and J by 3 bases, with 14 bases between. This chain's CDR3 is CASSIQPTYYGYTF. The CDR3 DNA is TGTGCCAGCAGCATCCAACCCACATACTATGGCTACACCTTC.

CDR3 coding DNA: TGTGCCAGCAGTTTAGGTGTTGTGGGTCGGAGTGAAAAACTGTTTTTT. It translates to CASSLGVVGRSEKLFF. The J gene is TRBJ1-4, the V gene TRBV27; no definite D call. V gave up 2 bases and J gave up 7 bases, with 17 bases separating them. Germline CDR1 and CDR2: MNHEY and SMNVEV (reference sequence). CDR3 length: 16 amino acids.

The sample holds one count of this clone. The chain joins TRBV5-5 to TRBJ1-3; unclear D gene. Trimming stripped 4 bases from V and 0 bases from J, with 11 bases between. The V gene's germline CDR1 is SGHKS and CDR2 YYEKEE (reference sequence). CDR3 size: 15 residues. Here the CDR3 reads CASSPRRDSGNTIYF. The CDR3 coding sequence is TGTGCCAGCAGCCCGCGACGGGACTCTGGAAACACCATATATTTT.

The gene calls are TRBV27 and TRBJ2-3; tentative D call: TRBD2 (5 bases). Germline lookup yields CDR1 MNHEY and CDR2 SMNVEV (reference sequence). Trimming shortened V by 5 bases and J by 0 bases, and 9 bases separated the two germline ends. This CDR3 spans 14 amino acids. This CDR3 reads CASSGWTSTDTQYF. Here the CDR3 DNA reads TGTGCCAGCAGTGGATGGACTAGCACAGATACGCAGTATTTT.

Remarks on this clone: Other DNA sequences from this sample encode an identical CDR3 as well. The V call is TRBV30, the J call TRBJ1-5; 10 nucleotides agree with TRBD1. The CDR3 consists of 14 residues. Losses at the gene ends were 4 bases for V and 4 bases for J; bases not matched to a gene: 4. Germline CDR1 reads GTSNPN; CDR2 reads SVGIG (reference sequence). CDR3 loop: CAWTPGQGNQPQHF. The CDR3 coding sequence is TGTGCCTGGACCCCGGGACAGGGGAATCAGCCCCAGCATTTT.

V gene TRBV3-1 (or the pseudogene TRBV3-2) combines with J gene TRBJ2-2; 9 nucleotides line up with TRBD1. The CDR3 contains 17 residues. J gave up 2 bases and V 4 bases, and 8 bases lay outside the gene matches. Germline V gives CDR1 LGHDT, CDR2 YNNKEL (reference sequence). The CDR3 bases are TGTGCCAGCAGCCCACATCAGGGACAGGGTAACACCGGGGAGCTGTTTTTT. Residues: CASSPHQGQGNTGELFF.

This chain joins TRBV27 and TRBJ2-3; 11 bases match TRBD2. The CDR3 is made up of 15 amino acids. The germline V gene encodes CDR1 MNHEY and CDR2 SMNVEV (reference sequence). With 6 bases clipped from V and 6 bases from J, the junction kept 8 bases outside the gene matches. CDR3 in DNA: TGTGCCAGCAGCTTAGCGGGAGGGTTTCCGGATACGCAGTATTTT. Its translation is CASSLAGGFPDTQYF.

Turning to this clone: At one end the junction does not follow the germline gene, possibly because of a read error. CDR3 in amino acids: CASSLDRVTDEAFF. The CDR3 nucleotides are TGCGCCAGCAGTTTGGACAGAGTAACGGATGAAGCTTTCTTT. The chain uses TRBV5-1 and TRBJ1-1; D perhaps matches TRBD1 (6 bases). Per the germline V gene, CDR1 is SGHRS and CDR2 is YFSETQ. The CDR3 spans 14 residues.

This chain connects TRBV7-2 to TRBJ2-1; 10 bases fit TRBD1. Germline CDR1 SGHTA, CDR2 FQGNSA. This CDR3 comprises 16 residues. The ends lost 2 bases at V and 8 bases at J; junction bases unmatched: 9. The CDR3 loop is CASSLSVTGGGDEQFF. CDR3 nucleotide sequence: TGTGCCAGCAGCTTAAGTGTGACAGGGGGCGGCGATGAGCAGTTCTTC.

V usage is TRBV11-3 and J usage is TRBJ2-1; TRBD1 agrees at 7 bases. This CDR3 is built from 16 residues. J lost 2 bases, V lost 4 bases, and 8 bases had no gene match. Germline loops: CDR1 SGHNT, CDR2 YENEEA. The CDR3 region has the DNA TGTGCCAGCAGCTACCACCCCGGGACAGCCTACAATGAGCAGTTCTTC. Amino acids: CASSYHPGTAYNEQFF. Based on the CDR3 plus reference TRBV11-3 and TRBJ2-1, the full variable domain is EAGVVQSPRYKIIEKKQPVAFWCNPISGHNTLYWYLQNLGQGPELLIRYENEEAVDDSQLPKDRFSAERLKGVDSTLKIQPAELGDSAVYLCASSYHPGTAYNEQFFGPGTRLTVL.

The chain employs TRBV10-2 and TRBJ1-5; D is unclear. V lost 4 bases and J 5 bases, leaving 9 bases between the germline ends. Germline assignment: CDR1 WSHSY and CDR2 SAAADI. The CDR3 consists of 13 residues. CDR3 amino acids: CASSVNSYQPQHF. The CDR3 nucleotides read TGCGCCAGCAGTGTAAACAGCTATCAGCCCCAGCATTTT.

The chain joins TRBV5-1 to TRBJ2-7; D uncertain. Germline V gene sequence: CDR1 SGHRS, CDR2 YFSETQ. V dropped 7 bases and J dropped 2 bases, with 7 bases sitting between them. This CDR3 is built from 11 residues. Written as DNA, the CDR3 is TGCGCCAGCGGAGAGACCTACGAGCAGTACTTC. It translates to CASGETYEQYF. Complete variable domain (other parts from reference TRBV5-1 and TRBJ2-7): KAGVTQTPRYLIKTRGQQVTLSCSPISGHRSVSWYQQTPGQGLQFLFEYFSETQRNKGNFPGRFSGRQFSNSRSEMNVSTLELGDSALYLCASGETYEQYFGPGTRLTVT.

This chain connects TRBV28 to TRBJ2-7, with TRBD1 as a possible D gene (5 bases). CDR3 length: 15 amino acids. CDR1 is MDHEN, CDR2 SYDVKM, per germline. Trimming left V 3 bases short and J 0 bases short, with 12 bases between. The CDR3 sequence: CASSFWGRSSYEQYF. The CDR3 bases are TGTGCCAGCAGTTTCTGGGGCCGCAGCTCCTACGAGCAGTACTTC.

For the CDR3, the DNA is TGTGCCAGCAGTTACTCGCCACAGCCAACTAATGAAAAACTGTTTTTT. Encoded protein: CASSYSPQPTNEKLFF. The chain carries TRBV6-5 and TRBJ1-4, with D unresolved. CDR1 is MNHEY and CDR2 is SVGAGI in the germline V gene. CDR3 length: 16 residues. The V end lost 0 bases, the J end lost 0 bases, and 8 bases lay between the germline ends.